This record concerns one T cell receptor beta chain sequence. This sample stems from a study of blood T cell repertoires in COVID-19. In the authors' methods: Amplifying reference gene primers gave estimates of nucleated cell counts. TCRdb's copy holds only in-frame clones and misses some; the assay was immunoSEQ multiplex PCR. That table supplies the V and J calls and clone size; D and trimming were determined from the DNA. The repertoire has 64,000 or so clones, approximately 80% of them found once; the top ten carry around 12%. V was pared by 5 bases and J by 7 bases, with 2 bases of the junction left unmatched. The CDR3 is 12 residues long. Germline-derived CDR1 and CDR2 are MNHEY and SVGEGT.

The V and J genes are TRBV6-2 or TRBV6-3 and TRBJ1-2, with TRBD1 matching over 9 bases. What was sequenced was peripheral blood. The TCR was taken from an elderly man with acute or convalescent COVID-19. DNA for the CDR3: TGTGCCAGCAGTGGGACAGGGTCTGGCTACACCTTC. It encodes CASSGTGSGYTF.